The 15 T cell receptor beta chains presented below share a single source sample, sequenced in a study of regulatory T cells in long-lasting Graves disease. The TCR beta library used iRepertoire HTBI primers with Arm-PCR amplification of CDR3. TCRdb re-derived calls from the multiplex PCR reads in MiXCR, one entry per CDR3 protein. In the table there are about 220,000 distinct CDR3 sequences, about 19% of which are singletons. Time point in this sample: newly diagnosed GD, antithyroid drugs for less than 3 months. RNA extracted from PBMCs served as the sequencing template. These data are also associated with another study on T cells in Graves' hyperthyroidism and ophthalmopathy.

The sequenced sample was peripheral blood mononuclear cells (PBMCs), obtained at new diagnosis, from a patient treated with antithyroid drugs. The receptor set was obtained from a woman aged 25-40 years with Graves disease.

The V call is TRBV30, the J call TRBJ1-5, with D hard to call. V lost 0 bases and J 2 bases, leaving 14 bases between the germline ends. Per germline, CDR1 GTSNPN and CDR2 SVGIG (reference sequence). The CDR3 runs to 16 residues. DNA for the CDR3: TGTGCCTGGAGTGTAGGAGGACCCCGGGGCAATCAGCCCCAGCATTTT. It encodes CAWSVGGPRGNQPQHF.

This clonotype was counted between two and nine times. The chain has TRBV7-9 and TRBJ1-4; D remains ambiguous. With 11 bases removed from V and 8 bases from J, the gap between germline ends came to 15 bases. Germline V gene lookup returns CDR1 SEHNR and CDR2 FQNEAQ (reference sequence). The CDR3 is 12 amino acids. CDR3 region: CALRAGGEKLFF. The CDR3 DNA follows: TGTGCCTTGCGGGCCGGTGGGGAAAAACTGTTTTTT.

This chain uses TRBV18 with TRBJ2-1; TRBD2 matches 15 bases. Germline lookup yields CDR1 KGHSH and CDR2 LQKENI. The CDR3 is made up of 19 amino acids. J was trimmed by 1 base and V by 1 base; bases with no gene match: 5. CDR3 protein: CASSPRTSGGAGSYNEQFF. Written as DNA, the CDR3 is TGTGCCAGCTCACCACGGACTAGCGGGGGGGCGGGTTCCTACAATGAGCAGTTCTTC.

This CDR3 reads CSAGQVRGRSGNTIYF. In nucleotides, the CDR3 is TGCAGTGCCGGACAGGTTCGGGGGCGGTCTGGAAACACCATATATTTT. The V gene is TRBV20-1, the J gene TRBJ1-3, with TRBD1 matching over 7 bases. The CDR3 extends over 16 amino acids. Germline lookup yields CDR1 DFQATT and CDR2 SNEGSKA (reference sequence). Trimming at V came to 6 bases and at J to 1 base, leaving 12 bases not matched to a gene.

At least ten counts were recorded for this clonotype. Here the CDR3 reads CASSGVANYEQYF. The CDR3 DNA is TGTGCCAGCTCGGGGGTAGCGAACTACGAGCAGTACTTC. The V and J genes are TRBV6-1 and TRBJ2-7; perhaps TRBD2 as D (6 bases). V was shortened by 8 bases and J by 3 bases, with 14 bases between the two germline ends. There are 13 residues in the CDR3. Germline V lookup: CDR1 MNHNS, CDR2 SASEGT.

The V gene is TRBV12-3 or TRBV12-4, the J gene TRBJ2-2; tentatively, D is TRBD2 (8 bases). This CDR3 comprises 17 residues. Trimming removed 5 bases from V and 1 base from J, with 17 bases in between. CDR3 bases: TGTGCCAGCAGTCACAGGGGCCGGGGGGGGAACACCGGGGAGCTGTTTTTT. As protein: CASSHRGRGGNTGELFF.

This clonotype was recorded many times. The V gene is TRBV27, the J gene TRBJ2-1; D not certain. Trimming left V 4 bases short and J 3 bases short, with 10 bases between. Per the germline V gene, CDR1 is MNHEY and CDR2 is SMNVEV (reference sequence). The CDR3 extends over 14 amino acids. For the CDR3, the DNA is TGTGCCAGCAGTTCCCTCCCTCTCTACAATGAGCAGTTCTTC. It is translated as CASSSLPLYNEQFF.

This clonotype has at least ten counts. The chain couples TRBV4-1 to TRBJ1-5; D is ambiguous. This CDR3 contains 15 residues. V was clipped by 0 bases and J by 1 base, with 7 bases between them. Germline V gives CDR1 MGHRA, CDR2 YSYEKL. The CDR3 spells CASSQDGQSNQPQHF. In DNA form, the CDR3 reads TGCGCCAGCAGCCAAGACGGCCAGAGCAATCAGCCCCAGCATTTT.

This clonotype was counted a few times. The gene calls are TRBV10-3 and TRBJ2-7; D gene uncertain. V dropped 5 bases and J dropped 0 bases, with 8 bases sitting between them. This CDR3 has 13 amino acids. Per the germline V gene, CDR1 is ENHRY and CDR2 is SYGVKD. This CDR3 is CAISMSSSYEQYF. The CDR3 DNA follows: TGTGCCATCAGTATGAGTAGCTCCTACGAGCAGTACTTC.

This clonotype occurred many times. The rearrangement joins TRBV11-1 to TRBJ1-1; 7 bases are shared with TRBD1. V lost 6 bases and J lost 1; bases outside the gene matches: 2. The CDR3 totals 13 residues. Looked up from germline, CDR1 is SGHAT and CDR2 is FQDESV (reference sequence). The CDR3 DNA reads TGTGCCAGCAGTCGGACAGGGAACACTGAAGCTTTCTTT. As protein: CASSRTGNTEAFF. Variable domain in full (rest from reference TRBV11-1 and TRBJ1-1): EAEVAQSPRYKITEKSQAVAFWCDPISGHATLYWYRQILGQGPELLVQFQDESVVDDSQLPKDRFSAERLKGVDSTLKIQPAELGDSAMYLCASSRTGNTEAFFGQGTRLTVV.

The sample holds many counts of this clonotype. The chain combines TRBV28 with TRBJ1-4, with 7 bases lining up with TRBD1. The trim removed 4 bases at V and 2 bases at J, leaving 10 bases unmatched. The CDR3 consists of 17 residues. Germline V gene lookup returns CDR1 MDHEN and CDR2 SYDVKM. DNA of the CDR3: TGTGCCAGCAGTTCCCCGACAGGGTGGCGGACTAATGAAAAACTGTTTTTT. Protein: CASSSPTGWRTNEKLFF.

This clonotype was counted a few times. The rearrangement uses TRBV19 and TRBJ1-4; no clear D. The germline V gene has CDR1 LNHDA and CDR2 SQIVND (reference sequence). The CDR3 spans 16 residues. V dropped 3 bases and J dropped 0 bases, with 11 bases sitting between them. The CDR3 reads CASSIRSPATNEKLFF. The CDR3, as DNA: TGTGCCAGTAGTATCCGGTCGCCGGCAACTAATGAAAAACTGTTTTTT.

This clonotype was found many times. In nucleotides, the CDR3 is TGTGCCAGCACCGGCCGGGGTGAAGCTTTCTTT. Translation: CASTGRGEAFF. The chain carries TRBV6-1 and TRBJ1-1; D unclear. Germline V lookup: CDR1 MNHNS, CDR2 SASEGT. The V end was cut by 7 bases, the J end by 7 bases, with 10 bases between. The CDR3 extends over 11 amino acids.

The V call is TRBV10-2, the J call TRBJ1-3, with TRBD1 as a possible D gene (6 bases). Germline V gene data show CDR1 as WSHSY and CDR2 as SAAADI. V was clipped by 3 bases and J by 0 bases, with 15 bases between them. The CDR3 runs 17 residues. The CDR3 nucleotides are TGCGCCAGCAGTGATTCGGGTGCGGGGGCCTCTGGAAACACCATATATTTT. Its translation: CASSDSGAGASGNTIYF.

This clonotype was counted at least ten times. This sequence joins TRBV6-1 and TRBJ2-3, with 7 bases lining up with TRBD1. V was pared by 8 bases and J by 0 bases, with 8 bases of the junction left unmatched. In germline, CDR1 is MNHNS, CDR2 SASEGT. CDR3 length: 15 residues. The CDR3 sequence is CASCRGITSTDTQYF. Written as DNA, the CDR3 is TGTGCCAGCTGCAGGGGGATTACTAGCACAGATACGCAGTATTTT.